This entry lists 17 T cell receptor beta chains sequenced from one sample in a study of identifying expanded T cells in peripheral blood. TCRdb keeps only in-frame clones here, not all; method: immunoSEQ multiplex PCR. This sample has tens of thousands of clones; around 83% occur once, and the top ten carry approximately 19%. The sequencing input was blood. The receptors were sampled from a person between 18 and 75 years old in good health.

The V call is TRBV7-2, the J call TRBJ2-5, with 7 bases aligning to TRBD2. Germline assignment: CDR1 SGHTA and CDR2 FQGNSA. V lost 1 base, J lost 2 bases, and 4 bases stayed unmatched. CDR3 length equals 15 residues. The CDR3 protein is CASSLGQREQETQYF. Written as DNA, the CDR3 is TGTGCCAGCAGCTTAGGCCAGCGGGAACAAGAGACCCAGTACTTC.

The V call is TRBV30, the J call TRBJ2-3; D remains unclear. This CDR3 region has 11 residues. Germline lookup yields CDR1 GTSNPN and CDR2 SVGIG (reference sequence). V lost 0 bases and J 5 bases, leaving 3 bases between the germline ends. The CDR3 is CAWSVVDTQYF. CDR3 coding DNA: TGTGCCTGGAGTGTAGTAGATACGCAGTATTTT.

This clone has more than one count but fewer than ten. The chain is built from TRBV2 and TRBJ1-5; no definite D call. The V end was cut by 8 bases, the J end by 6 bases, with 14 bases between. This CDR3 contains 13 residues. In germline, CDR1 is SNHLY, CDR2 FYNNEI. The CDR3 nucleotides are TGTGCCAGCGGGAGCGGGATATTTCAGCCCCAGCATTTT. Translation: CASGSGIFQPQHF.

The DNA of the CDR3 is TGCGCCAGCAGCTTGGAATTAGCGGGAGGGCATTGGTTCTTC. Translation: CASSLELAGGHWFF. The chain couples TRBV5-1 to TRBJ2-1; TRBD2 agrees at 11 bases. Germline CDR1 is SGHRS and CDR2 is YFSETQ. With V trimmed by 0 bases and J by 15 bases, 8 bases remained unmatched. The CDR3 has 14 residues.

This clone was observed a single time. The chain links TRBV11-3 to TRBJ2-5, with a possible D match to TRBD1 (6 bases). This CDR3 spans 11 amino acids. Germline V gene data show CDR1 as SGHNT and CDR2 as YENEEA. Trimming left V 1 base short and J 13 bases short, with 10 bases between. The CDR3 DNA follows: TGTGCCAGCAGCTTAGGGCAGGGGTCGTACTTC. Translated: CASSLGQGSYF.

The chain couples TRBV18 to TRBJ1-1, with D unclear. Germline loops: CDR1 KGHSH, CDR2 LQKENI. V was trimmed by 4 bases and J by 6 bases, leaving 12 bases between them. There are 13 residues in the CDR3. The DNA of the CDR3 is TGTGCCAGCTCACTGGTTTTAGGCTCTGAAGCTTTCTTT. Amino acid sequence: CASSLVLGSEAFF.

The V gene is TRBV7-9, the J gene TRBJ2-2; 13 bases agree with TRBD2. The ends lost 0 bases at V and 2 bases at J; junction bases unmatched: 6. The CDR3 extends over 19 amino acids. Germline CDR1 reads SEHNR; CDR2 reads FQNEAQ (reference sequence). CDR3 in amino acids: CASSLARLAGGTNTGELFF. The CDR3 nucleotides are TGTGCCAGCAGCTTAGCGAGACTAGCGGGGGGCACCAACACCGGGGAGCTGTTTTTT.

CDR3 residues: CASSYSPQSDTQYF. The CDR3 DNA is TGTGCCAGCAGTTACTCCCCACAGTCAGATACGCAGTATTTT. The gene calls are TRBV6-5 and TRBJ2-3; D remains unclear. This CDR3 comprises 14 residues. Germline CDR1 is MNHEY and CDR2 is SVGAGI. The ends were cut back, 0 bases at V and 4 bases at J, with 8 bases in the middle.

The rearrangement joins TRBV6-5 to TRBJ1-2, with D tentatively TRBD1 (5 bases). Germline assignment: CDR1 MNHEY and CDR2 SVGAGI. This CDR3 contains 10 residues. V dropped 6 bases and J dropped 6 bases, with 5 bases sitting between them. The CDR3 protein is CASRGHGYTF. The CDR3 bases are TGTGCCAGCAGGGGGCATGGCTACACCTTC.

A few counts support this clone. The CDR3 reads CATSRAPSDEQFF. The CDR3 DNA sequence: TGTGCCACCAGCAGAGCCCCTAGCGATGAGCAGTTCTTC. The V call is TRBV15, the J call TRBJ2-1; tentative D call: TRBD2 (6 bases). The CDR3 has 13 amino acids. Germline V lookup: CDR1 LNHNV, CDR2 YYDKDF (reference sequence). V was pared by 1 base and J by 8 bases, with 9 bases between.

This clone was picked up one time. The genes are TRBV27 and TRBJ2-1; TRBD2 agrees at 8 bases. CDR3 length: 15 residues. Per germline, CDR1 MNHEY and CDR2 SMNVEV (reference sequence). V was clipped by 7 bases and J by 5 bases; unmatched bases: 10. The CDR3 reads CASTILSGVNNEQFF. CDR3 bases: TGTGCCAGCACCATCCTTAGCGGGGTAAACAATGAGCAGTTCTTC.

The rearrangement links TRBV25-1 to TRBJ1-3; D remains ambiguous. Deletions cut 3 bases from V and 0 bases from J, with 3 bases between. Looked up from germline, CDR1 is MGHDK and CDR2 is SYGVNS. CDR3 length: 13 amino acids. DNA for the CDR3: TGTGCCAGCAGTGACAGCTCTGGAAACACCATATATTTT. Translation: CASSDSSGNTIYF. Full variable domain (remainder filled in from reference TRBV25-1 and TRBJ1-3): EADIYQTPRYLVIGTGKKITLECSQTMGHDKMYWYQQDPGMELHLIHYSYGVNSTEKGDLSSESTVSRIRTEHFPLTLESARPSHTSQYLCASSDSSGNTIYFGEGSWLTVV.

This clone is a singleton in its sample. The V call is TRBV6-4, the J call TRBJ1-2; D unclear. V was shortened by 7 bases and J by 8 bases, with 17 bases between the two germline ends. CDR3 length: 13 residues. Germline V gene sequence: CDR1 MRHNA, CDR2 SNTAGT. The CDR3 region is CASTLPSLNGYTF. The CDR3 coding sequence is TGTGCCAGCACTTTACCTTCCCTCAACGGCTACACCTTC.

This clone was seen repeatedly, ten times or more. For the CDR3, the DNA is TGCGCCAGCAGCTCGGGGCAGGTTACCGGGGAGCTGTTTTTT. Translating gives CASSSGQVTGELFF. The chain combines TRBV5-1 with TRBJ2-2; TRBD1 or TRBD2 may be the D gene (5 bases each). This CDR3 spans 14 amino acids. Germline loops: CDR1 SGHRS, CDR2 YFSETQ. Trimming cost V 3 bases and J 5 bases, with 11 bases left between them.

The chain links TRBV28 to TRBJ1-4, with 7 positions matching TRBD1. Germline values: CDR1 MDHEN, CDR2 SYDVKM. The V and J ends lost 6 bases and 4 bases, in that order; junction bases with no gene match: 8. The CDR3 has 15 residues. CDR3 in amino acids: CASSQGGQVNEKLFF. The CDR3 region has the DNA TGTGCCAGCAGCCAGGGGGGACAAGTTAATGAAAAACTGTTTTTT.

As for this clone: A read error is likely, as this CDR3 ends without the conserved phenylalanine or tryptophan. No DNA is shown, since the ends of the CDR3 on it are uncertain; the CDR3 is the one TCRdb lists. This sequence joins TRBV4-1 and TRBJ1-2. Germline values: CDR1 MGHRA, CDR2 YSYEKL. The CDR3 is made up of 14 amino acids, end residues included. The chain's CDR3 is CASSQEGSCPGTAK.

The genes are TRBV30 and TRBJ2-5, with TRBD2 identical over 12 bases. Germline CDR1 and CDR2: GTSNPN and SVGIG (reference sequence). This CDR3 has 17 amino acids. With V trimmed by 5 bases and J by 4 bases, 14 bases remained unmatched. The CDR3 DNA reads TGTGCCTGGGGGGGGATAGGACTAGCGGGATCGGGAGAGACCCAGTACTTC. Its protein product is CAWGGIGLAGSGETQYF.